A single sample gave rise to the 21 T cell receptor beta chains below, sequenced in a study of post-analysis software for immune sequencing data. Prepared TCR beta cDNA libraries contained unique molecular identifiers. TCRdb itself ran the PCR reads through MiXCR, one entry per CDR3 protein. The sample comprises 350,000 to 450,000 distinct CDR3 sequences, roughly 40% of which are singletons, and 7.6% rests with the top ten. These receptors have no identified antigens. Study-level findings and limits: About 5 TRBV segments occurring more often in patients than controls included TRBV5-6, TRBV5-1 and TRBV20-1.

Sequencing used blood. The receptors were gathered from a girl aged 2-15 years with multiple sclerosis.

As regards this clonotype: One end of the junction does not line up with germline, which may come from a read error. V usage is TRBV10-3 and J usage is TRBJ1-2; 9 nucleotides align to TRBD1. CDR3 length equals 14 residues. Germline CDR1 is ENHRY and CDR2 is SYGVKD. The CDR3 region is CAIWDRVTNYGHTF. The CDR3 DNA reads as TGTGCCATCTGGGACAGGGTGACTAACTATGGCCACACCTTC.

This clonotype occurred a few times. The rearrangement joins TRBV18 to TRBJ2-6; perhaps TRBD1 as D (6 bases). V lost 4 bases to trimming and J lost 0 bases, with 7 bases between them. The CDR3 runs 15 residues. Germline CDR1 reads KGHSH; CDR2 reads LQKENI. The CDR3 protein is CASSQGDSGANVLTF. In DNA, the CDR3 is TGTGCCAGCTCACAGGGGGACTCTGGGGCCAACGTCCTGACTTTC.

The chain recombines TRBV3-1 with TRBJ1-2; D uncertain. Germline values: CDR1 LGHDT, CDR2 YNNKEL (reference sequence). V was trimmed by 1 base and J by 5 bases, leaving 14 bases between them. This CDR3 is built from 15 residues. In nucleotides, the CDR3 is TGTGCCAGCAGCCAAGGTGCTGTGACCCCGTATGGCTACACCTTC. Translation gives CASSQGAVTPYGYTF.

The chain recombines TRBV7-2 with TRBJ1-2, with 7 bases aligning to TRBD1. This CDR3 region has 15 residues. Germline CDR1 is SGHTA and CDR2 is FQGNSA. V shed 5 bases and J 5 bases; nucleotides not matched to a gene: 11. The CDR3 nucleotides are TGTGCCAGCAGCCCACGGACAGGAGACTTATATGGCTACACCTTC. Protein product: CASSPRTGDLYGYTF.

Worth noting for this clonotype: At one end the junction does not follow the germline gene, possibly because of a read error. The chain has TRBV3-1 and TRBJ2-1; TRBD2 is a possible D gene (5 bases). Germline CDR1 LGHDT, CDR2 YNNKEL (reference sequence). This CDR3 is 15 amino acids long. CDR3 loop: CASTQSAPGSNEQFF. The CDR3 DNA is TGTGCCAGCACCCAAAGCGCCCCGGGGTCAAATGAGCAGTTCTTC.

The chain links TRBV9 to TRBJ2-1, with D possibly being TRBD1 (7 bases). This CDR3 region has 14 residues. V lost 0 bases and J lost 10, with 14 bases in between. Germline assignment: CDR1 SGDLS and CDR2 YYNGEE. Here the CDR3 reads CASSVAGGRHEQFF. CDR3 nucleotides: TGTGCCAGCAGCGTAGCAGGGGGGAGACACGAGCAGTTCTTC.

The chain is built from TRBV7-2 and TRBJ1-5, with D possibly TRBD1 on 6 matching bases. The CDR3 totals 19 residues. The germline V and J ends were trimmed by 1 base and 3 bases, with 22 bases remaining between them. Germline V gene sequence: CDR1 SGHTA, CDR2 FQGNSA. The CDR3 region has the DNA TGTGCCAGCAGCTTAGGGCGGGGCAGGGGAGGATATGACAATCAGCCCCAGCATTTT. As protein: CASSLGRGRGGYDNQPQHF. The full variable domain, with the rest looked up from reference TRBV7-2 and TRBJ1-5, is GAGVSQSPSNKVTEKGKDVELRCDPISGHTALYWYRQSLGQGLEFLIYFQGNSAPDKSGLPSDRFSAERTGGSVSTLTIQRTQQEDSAVYLCASSLGRGRGGYDNQPQHFGDGTRLSIL.

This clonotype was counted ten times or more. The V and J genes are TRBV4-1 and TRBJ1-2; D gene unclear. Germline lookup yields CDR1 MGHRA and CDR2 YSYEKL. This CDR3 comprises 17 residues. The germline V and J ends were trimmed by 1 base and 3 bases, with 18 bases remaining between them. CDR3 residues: CASSQGIVQDPHYGYTF. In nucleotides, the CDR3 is TGCGCCAGCAGCCAAGGGATCGTCCAAGACCCCCACTATGGCTACACCTTC.

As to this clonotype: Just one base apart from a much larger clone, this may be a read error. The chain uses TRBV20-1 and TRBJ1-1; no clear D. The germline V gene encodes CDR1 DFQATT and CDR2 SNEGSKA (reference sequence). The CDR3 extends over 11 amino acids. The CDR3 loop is CRAASPTEAFF. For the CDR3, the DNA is TGCAGGGCGGCATCCCCCACTGAAGCTTTCTTT.

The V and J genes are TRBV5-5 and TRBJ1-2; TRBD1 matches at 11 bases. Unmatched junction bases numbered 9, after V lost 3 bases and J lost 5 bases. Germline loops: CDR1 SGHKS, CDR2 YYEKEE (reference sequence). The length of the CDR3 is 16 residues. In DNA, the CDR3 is TGTGCCAGCAGCTCCGGACAGGGGGCGCTTCTATATGGCTACACCTTC. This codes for CASSSGQGALLYGYTF.

CDR3 nucleotides: TGTGCCAGCAGTTTAACCGGGACTAGCGGGGGTTTACGGGTAGGGGAGCAGTACTTC. This gives the protein CASSLTGTSGGLRVGEQYF. V is TRBV12-3 or TRBV12-4 and J is TRBJ2-4, with 14 bases that match TRBD2. This CDR3 has 19 amino acids. Trimming at V came to 2 bases and at J to 13 bases, leaving 19 bases not matched to a gene.

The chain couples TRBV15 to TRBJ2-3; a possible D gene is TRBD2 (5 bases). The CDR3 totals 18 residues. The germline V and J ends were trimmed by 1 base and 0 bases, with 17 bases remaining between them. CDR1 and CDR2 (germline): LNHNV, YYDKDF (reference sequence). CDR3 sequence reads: CATSRGPRWRASTDTQYF. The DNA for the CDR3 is TGTGCCACCAGCAGAGGACCACGCTGGCGGGCTAGCACAGATACGCAGTATTTT.

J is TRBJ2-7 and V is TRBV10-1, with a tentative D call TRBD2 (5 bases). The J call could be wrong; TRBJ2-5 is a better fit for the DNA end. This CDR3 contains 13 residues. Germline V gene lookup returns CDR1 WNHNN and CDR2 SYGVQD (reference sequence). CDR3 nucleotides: TGCGCCAGCAGTGAGGGGCTAGAGGGGACCCAGTACTTC. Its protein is CASSEGLEGTQYF.

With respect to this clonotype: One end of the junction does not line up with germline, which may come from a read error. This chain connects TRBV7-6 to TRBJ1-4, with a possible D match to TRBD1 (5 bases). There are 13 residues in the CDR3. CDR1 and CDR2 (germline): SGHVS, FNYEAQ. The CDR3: CASRHEGNEKRFF. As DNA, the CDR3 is TGTGCCAGCAGACACGAGGGGAATGAAAAACGGTTTTTT.

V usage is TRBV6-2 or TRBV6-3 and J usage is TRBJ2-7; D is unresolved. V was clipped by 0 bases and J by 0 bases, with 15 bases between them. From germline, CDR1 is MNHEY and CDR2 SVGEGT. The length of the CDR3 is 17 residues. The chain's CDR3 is CASSYSIDRALSYEQYF. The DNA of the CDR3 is TGTGCCAGCAGTTACTCTATTGACCGGGCCCTCTCCTACGAGCAGTACTTC.

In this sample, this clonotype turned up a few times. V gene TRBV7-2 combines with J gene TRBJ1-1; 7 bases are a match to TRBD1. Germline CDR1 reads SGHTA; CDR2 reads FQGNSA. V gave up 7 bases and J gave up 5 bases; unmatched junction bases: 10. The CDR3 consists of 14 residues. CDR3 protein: CASTRQGSGTEAFF. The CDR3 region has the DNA TGTGCCAGCACCCGACAGGGAAGCGGGACTGAAGCTTTCTTT.

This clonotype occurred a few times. CDR3 coding DNA: TGTGCCAGCAGTGGACAGAATAATGAAAAACTGTTTTTT. Amino acids: CASSGQNNEKLFF. The V gene is TRBV12-3 or TRBV12-4, the J gene TRBJ1-4; tentatively, D is TRBD1 (6 bases). V gave up 5 bases and J gave up 4 bases, with 8 bases separating them. This CDR3 contains 13 residues.

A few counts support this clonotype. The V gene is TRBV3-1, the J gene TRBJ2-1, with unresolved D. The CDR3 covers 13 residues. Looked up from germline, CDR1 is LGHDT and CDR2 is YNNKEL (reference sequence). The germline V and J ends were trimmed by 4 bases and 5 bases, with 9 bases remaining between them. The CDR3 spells CASSPLGDNEQFF. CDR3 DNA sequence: TGTGCCAGCAGCCCCCTCGGCGACAATGAGCAGTTCTTC.

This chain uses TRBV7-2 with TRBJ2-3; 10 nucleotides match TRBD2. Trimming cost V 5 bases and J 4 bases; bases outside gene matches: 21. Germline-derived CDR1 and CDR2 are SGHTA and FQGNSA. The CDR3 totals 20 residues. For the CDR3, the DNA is TGTGCCAGCAGCCCGGGTGCGCTAGCGGGAGTCGTCCGCAGGTCAGATACGCAGTATTTT. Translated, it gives CASSPGALAGVVRRSDTQYF. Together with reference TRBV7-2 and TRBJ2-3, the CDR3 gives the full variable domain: GAGVSQSPSNKVTEKGKDVELRCDPISGHTALYWYRQSLGQGLEFLIYFQGNSAPDKSGLPSDRFSAERTGGSVSTLTIQRTQQEDSAVYLCASSPGALAGVVRRSDTQYFGPGTRLTVL.

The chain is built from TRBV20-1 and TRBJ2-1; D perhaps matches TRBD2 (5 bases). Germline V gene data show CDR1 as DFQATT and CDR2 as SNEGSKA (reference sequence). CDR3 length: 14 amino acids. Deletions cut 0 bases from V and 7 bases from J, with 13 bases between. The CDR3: CSAREGLAVNEQFF. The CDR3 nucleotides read TGCAGTGCTAGAGAAGGCCTAGCTGTGAATGAGCAGTTCTTC.

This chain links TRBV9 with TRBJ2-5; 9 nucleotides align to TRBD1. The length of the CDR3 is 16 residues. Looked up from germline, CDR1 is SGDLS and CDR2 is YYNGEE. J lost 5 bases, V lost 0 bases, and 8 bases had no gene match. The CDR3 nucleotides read TGTGCCAGCAGCGTAGGGACAGGGGCCGGTCGTGAGACCCAGTACTTC. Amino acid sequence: CASSVGTGAGRETQYF.